This T cell receptor beta chain was obtained from a study of cytomegalovirus exposure and HLA in healthy donors. Both 60 Vbeta primers and 13 Jbeta primers went into the PCR. Using immunoSEQ multiplex PCR, the repertoire was profiled, and TCRdb retains in-frame clones only, with some absent. The data hold more than 95,000 clones, with 65% to 75% observed a single time. Trimming removed 2 bases from V and 0 bases from J, with 11 bases in between. In germline, CDR1 is SQVTM, CDR2 ANQGSEA. This CDR3 region has 15 residues. The V and J genes are TRBV29-1 and TRBJ1-3; the D gene is possibly TRBD1 (6 bases). The source of this sequence is a man aged 35-49 years in good health and CMV-seropositive. What was sequenced was PBMCs. The CDR3 DNA sequence: TGCAGCGTTGAAACAGGGTCCACCTCTGGAAACACCATATATTTT. Its translation: CSVETGSTSGNTIYF.